The rows below give T cell receptor beta chains drawn from one sample of a study of blood T cell repertoires in COVID-19. Generated by immunoSEQ multiplex PCR, the TCRdb table keeps only in-frame clones and is missing some. This table has 200,000 to 250,000 clones, roughly 80% appearing once. Sequenced: peripheral blood. Source of these receptors: a woman of 80 years or more with active or convalescent COVID-19. Each CDR3 is given with its conserved first and last residue. Each record gives: V gene, J gene, clone size, CDR3 protein. Expanded clones get a size class; other rows say once, few or many, or leave the size out.

v_call: TRBV28
j_call: TRBJ1-5
clone_size: NA
cdr3_aa: CASSRTTLINQPQHF

v_call: TRBV30
j_call: TRBJ1-1
clone_size: NA
cdr3_aa: CAWSVGGQWSFF

v_call: TRBV18
j_call: TRBJ2-7
clone_size: NA
cdr3_aa: CASSPRGGYEQYF

v_call: TRBV27
j_call: TRBJ1-3
clone_size: NA
cdr3_aa: CASSPRRSLSGNTIYF

v_call: TRBV18
j_call: TRBJ2-5
clone_size: NA
cdr3_aa: CASSPIPAAETQYF

v_call: TRBV11-2
j_call: TRBJ2-5
clone_size: NA
cdr3_aa: CASSHFGGPEETQYF

v_call: TRBV10-3
j_call: TRBJ2-7
clone_size: NA
cdr3_aa: CASGRDLTADYEQYF

v_call: TRBV5-4
j_call: TRBJ1-2
clone_size: NA
cdr3_aa: CASSSRGPVGGYGYTF

v_call: TRBV27
j_call: TRBJ2-7
clone_size: few
cdr3_aa: CASSLLRGTGTYEQYF

v_call: TRBV5-4
j_call: TRBJ1-6
clone_size: NA
cdr3_aa: CASSGGAQSHSPLHF

v_call: TRBV11-3
j_call: TRBJ2-5
clone_size: NA
cdr3_aa: CASSPRRQGNRETQYF

v_call: TRBV27
j_call: TRBJ1-1
clone_size: NA
cdr3_aa: CASSPLLKSPMNTEAFF

v_call: TRBV5-1
j_call: TRBJ2-7
clone_size: NA
cdr3_aa: CASSQGSPGQGSF

v_call: TRBV3-1/TRBV3-2
j_call: TRBJ2-3
clone_size: NA
cdr3_aa: CASSQGPRGGRFSDTQYF

v_call: TRBV5-1
j_call: TRBJ2-3
clone_size: once
cdr3_aa: CASSPNSGGPTDTQYF

v_call: TRBV10-3
j_call: TRBJ2-1
clone_size: NA
cdr3_aa: CAISEVASGNNEQFF

v_call: TRBV7-2
j_call: TRBJ2-2
clone_size: NA
cdr3_aa: CASSLASGLAGYHGELFF

v_call: TRBV5-6
j_call: TRBJ1-6
clone_size: NA
cdr3_aa: CASSLAKQGFSPLHF

v_call: TRBV5-4
j_call: TRBJ2-3
clone_size: NA
cdr3_aa: CASSSRDRGTDTQYF

v_call: TRBV7-2
j_call: TRBJ2-5
clone_size: NA
cdr3_aa: CASRQGLAGGQETQYF

v_call: TRBV7-2
j_call: TRBJ2-1
clone_size: NA
cdr3_aa: CASSLAISSGSSYNEQFF

v_call: TRBV24-1
j_call: TRBJ2-3
clone_size: NA
cdr3_aa: CATSATDTQYF

v_call: TRBV11-2
j_call: TRBJ2-2
clone_size: NA
cdr3_aa: CASSLSSTGELFF

v_call: TRBV29-1
j_call: TRBJ1-2
clone_size: NA
cdr3_aa: CSVEDSQLGWGYTF

v_call: TRBV6-5
j_call: TRBJ1-1
clone_size: NA
cdr3_aa: CASRTGVTEAFF

v_call: TRBV5-4
j_call: TRBJ2-3
clone_size: NA
cdr3_aa: CASSLLWTSGDTDTQYF